This T cell receptor (beta chain) was identified in a study of cytomegalovirus exposure and HLA in healthy donors. Notes on the study in general: The authors considered a cluster of highly shared sequence variants likely to be a sequencing artifact.

Comments on this clone: Antigen specificity is unknown.

Both 60 Vbeta primers and 13 Jbeta primers went into the PCR. Original handling: In a later analysis, tens of millions of unique TCR beta chains included roughly 11 million shared by two or more donors. Some clones are missing from TCRdb's copy, which holds only in-frame ones; the method was immunoSEQ multiplex PCR. D and trimming were read from the DNA, whereas the V and J calls and clone size are those reported in that table. The data show 100,000 to 120,000 clones, over 70% seen once. Among the donors, all were healthy bone marrow donors. The source of this sequence is a middle-aged woman in good health and CMV-seropositive. Sequenced material: PBMCs.

CDR3 residues: CASSVDVSGGYEQYF. As DNA, the CDR3 is TGTGCCAGCAGCGTAGATGTTAGCGGGGGTTACGAGCAGTACTTC. The gene calls are TRBV9 and TRBJ2-7; 9 bases map to TRBD2. The CDR3 has 15 amino acids. Germline V CDR1 and CDR2: SGDLS, YYNGEE. V shed 0 bases, J shed 4 bases, and the junction held 5 bases outside the gene matches.